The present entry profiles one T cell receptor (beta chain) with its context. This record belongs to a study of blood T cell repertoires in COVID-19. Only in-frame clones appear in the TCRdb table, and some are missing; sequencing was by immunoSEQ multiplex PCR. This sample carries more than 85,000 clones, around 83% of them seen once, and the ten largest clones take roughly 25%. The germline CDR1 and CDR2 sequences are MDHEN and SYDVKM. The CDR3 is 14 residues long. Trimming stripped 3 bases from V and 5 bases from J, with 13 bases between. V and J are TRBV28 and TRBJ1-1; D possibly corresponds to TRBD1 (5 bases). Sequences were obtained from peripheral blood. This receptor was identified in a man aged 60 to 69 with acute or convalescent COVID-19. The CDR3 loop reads CASSFRDRATEAFF. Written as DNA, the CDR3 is TGTGCCAGCAGTTTCAGGGATCGGGCTACTGAAGCTTTCTTT.